Reported below is one T cell receptor beta chain. Its antigen is not identified. The data derive from a study of shared clonotypes between healthy human individuals. The donor population consisted of healthy HIV-negative adults with no recent acute infections or vaccinations. Partitioning of CD4+ cells yielded a CD45RA+ naive subset and a CD45RA-negative memory subset. This CDR3 spans 18 amino acids. CDR1 and CDR2 (germline): MDHEN, SYDVKM. Unmatched junction bases numbered 12, after V lost 2 bases and J lost 5 bases. Measured with immunoSEQ multiplex PCR; TCRdb has only the in-frame clones, and not every one. The top ten clones hold 0.055% to 0.07% of a sample with hundreds of thousands of clones, more than 95% of them seen once. Study results and caveats: Shared across a handful of donors were 4% to 6% of the naive CD4 clonotypes. Sorted-subset samples were not fully sequenced, rarefaction indicated.

This TCR came from a woman aged 25 to 45 in good health. J is TRBJ1-5 and V is TRBV28; 10 nucleotides agree with TRBD1. Sequenced sample: naive CD4+ T cells sorted from blood. Described subset: CD45RA+ positively selected. CDR3 nucleotide sequence: TGTGCCAGCAGTTTAAGTATGTTCGGGACAGGGGTTTATCAGCCCCAGCATTTT. Translating it yields CASSLSMFGTGVYQPQHF.